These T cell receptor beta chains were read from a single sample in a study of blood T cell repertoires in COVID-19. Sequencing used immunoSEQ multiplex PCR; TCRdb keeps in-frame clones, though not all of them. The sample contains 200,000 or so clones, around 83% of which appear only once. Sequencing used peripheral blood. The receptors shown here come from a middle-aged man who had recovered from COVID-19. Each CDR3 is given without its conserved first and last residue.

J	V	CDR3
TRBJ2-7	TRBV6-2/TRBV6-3	ASSRKRSGSSFYEQY
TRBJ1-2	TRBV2	ASSPGGGYGYT
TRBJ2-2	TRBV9	ASSVGTGKSAGELF
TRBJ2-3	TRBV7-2	ASSSLLSTDTQY
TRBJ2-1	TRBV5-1	ASSLGDFHSYNEQF
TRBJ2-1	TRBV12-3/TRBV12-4	ASTPQYNEQF
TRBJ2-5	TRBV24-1	ATSDGTSAGETQY
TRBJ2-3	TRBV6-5	ASSYNWGLTTDTQY
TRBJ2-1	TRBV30	ASDNTFGGRAEQF
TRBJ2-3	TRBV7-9	ASSLTGGAVDTQY
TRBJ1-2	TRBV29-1	SVDGGLGSGGENYGYT
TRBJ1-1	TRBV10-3	AISESRTRNTEAF
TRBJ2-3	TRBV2	AVKRASEADTQY
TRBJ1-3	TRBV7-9	ASTVRRGVGNTIY
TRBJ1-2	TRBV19	ASSTDRGRGKGGGYT
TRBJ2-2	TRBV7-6	ASSLLAGPNTGELF
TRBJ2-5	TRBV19	ASRSGQETQY
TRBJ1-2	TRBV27	ASSSTDRGSYGYT
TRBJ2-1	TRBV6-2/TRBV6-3	ASSYSKGGSEQF
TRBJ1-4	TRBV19	ASSLRQGAREEKLF
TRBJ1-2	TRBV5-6	ASSLQAANYGYT
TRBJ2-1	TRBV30	AWSVAPEEQF
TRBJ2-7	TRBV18	ASSPGTSEQY
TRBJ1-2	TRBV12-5	ASALNYGYT
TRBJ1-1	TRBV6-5	ASGRGTEAF
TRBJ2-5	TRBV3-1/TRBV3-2	ASSYPSSGPHRPETQY
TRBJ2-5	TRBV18	ASSPGEQETQY
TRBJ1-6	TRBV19	ASSMTGRGLSPLH
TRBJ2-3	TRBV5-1	ASSLGGLAGADTQY
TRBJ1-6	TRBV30	ASNRAQSSYNSPLH
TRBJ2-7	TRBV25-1	ASSEFGNSYEQY
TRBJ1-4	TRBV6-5	ASRDRVEEKLF
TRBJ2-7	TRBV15	ATSRYSGGHSYEQY
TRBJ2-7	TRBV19	ASSMGGGASYEQY
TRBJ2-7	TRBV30	AWSVDMSEQY
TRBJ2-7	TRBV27	ASRDGKPDGTYEQY
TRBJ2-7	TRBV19	ASSRGLAGSYEQY
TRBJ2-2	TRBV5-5	ASSFFYDGELF
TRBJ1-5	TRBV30	AWSRGNSNQPQH
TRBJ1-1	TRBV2	ASSETGGDTEAF
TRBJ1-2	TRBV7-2	ASSLAWAGGGNGYT
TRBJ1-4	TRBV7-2	ASSSGDTTNEKLF
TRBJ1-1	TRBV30	AYTRDTLNTEAF
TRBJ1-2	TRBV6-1	ASSEYPGVFDGYT
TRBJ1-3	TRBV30	AWNSGNTIY
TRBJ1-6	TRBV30	AWGIGQGVTSPLH
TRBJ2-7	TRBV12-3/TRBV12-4	ASSLLAGYEQY
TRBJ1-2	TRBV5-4	ASSSSFGGIGYT
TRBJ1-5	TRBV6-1	ASSALTSGRHSNQPQH